This T cell receptor beta chain came from a study of brain T cells in children with intractable seizures. Time point specified: blood from clinic visit 5 months post-surgery; TSC patient then seizure free. Assay: immunoSEQ multiplex PCR; the TCRdb copy retains only in-frame clones and omits some. The data show about 340,000 clones, 93% seen once. CDR1 MNHNS and CDR2 SASEGT come from the germline V gene. The CDR3 is 13 amino acids. In regard to this clone: Germline is not matched at one junction end, which may reflect a read error.

The chain combines TRBV6-1 with TRBJ1-4, with D maybe TRBD1 (5 bases). The sequence came from a boy in the first two years of life with tuberous sclerosis and intractable seizures. The sample consisted of peripheral blood, taken approximately 5 months after surgery. Written as DNA, the CDR3 is TGTGCCAGCAGTGAATCTATGCGGCAGGGTAGCGTTTTT. Its protein is CASSESMRQGSVF.